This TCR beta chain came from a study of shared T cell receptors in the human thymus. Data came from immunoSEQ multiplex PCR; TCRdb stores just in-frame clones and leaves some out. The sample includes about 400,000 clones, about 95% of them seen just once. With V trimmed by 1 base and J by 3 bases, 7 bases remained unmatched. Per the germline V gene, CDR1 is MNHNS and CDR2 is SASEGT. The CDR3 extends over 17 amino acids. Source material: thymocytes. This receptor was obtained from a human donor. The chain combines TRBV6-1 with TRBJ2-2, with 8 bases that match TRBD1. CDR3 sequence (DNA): TGTGCCAGCAGTGAAGAGGGTGGGACAGGACACACCGGGGAGCTGTTTTTT. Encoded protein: CASSEEGGTGHTGELFF.